Below are 30 T cell receptor beta chains sequenced from a single sample in a study of blood T cell repertoires in COVID-19. Only in-frame clones appear in the TCRdb table, and some are missing; sequencing was by immunoSEQ multiplex PCR. The sample includes about 160,000 clones, roughly 90% of them seen just once. Sequenced sample: peripheral blood. The receptors stem from a woman aged 55-70 years who had recovered from COVID-19.

This chain connects TRBV27 to TRBJ2-7, with D possibly matching TRBD1 (6 bases). V was pared by 4 bases and J by 3 bases, with 16 bases between. Germline CDR1 reads MNHEY; CDR2 reads SMNVEV (reference sequence). This CDR3 comprises 15 residues. The CDR3 spells CASSYQGTLNYEQYF. CDR3 sequence (DNA): TGTGCCAGCAGTTACCAGGGGACACTTAACTACGAGCAGTACTTC.

The gene calls are TRBV18 and TRBJ2-2; 10 bases match TRBD2. The CDR3 sequence is 19 residues long. Looked up from germline, CDR1 is KGHSH and CDR2 is LQKENI. V was clipped by 4 bases and J by 0 bases; unmatched bases: 11. The CDR3 loop reads CASSRYPGTSGANTGELFF. The CDR3 DNA is TGTGCCAGCTCACGATACCCGGGCACTAGCGGGGCGAACACCGGGGAGCTGTTTTTT.

The chain is built from TRBV5-1 and TRBJ2-1, with TRBD2 matching 9 bases. This CDR3 has 15 residues. CDR1 is SGHRS, CDR2 YFSETQ, per germline. Trimming at V came to 4 bases and at J to 0 bases, leaving 2 bases not matched to a gene. The CDR3, as DNA: TGCGCCAGCAGCATTAGCGGGAGCTCCTACAATGAGCAGTTCTTC. Protein: CASSISGSSYNEQFF.

V and J are TRBV5-1 and TRBJ1-1, with 9 bases lining up with TRBD1. Germline V CDR1 and CDR2: SGHRS, YFSETQ. Trimming cost V 0 bases and J 0 bases; bases outside gene matches: 3. The CDR3 totals 16 residues. The CDR3 sequence is CASSLETGGLNTEAFF. Written as DNA, the CDR3 is TGCGCCAGCAGCTTGGAAACAGGGGGCCTGAACACTGAAGCTTTCTTT.

The J gene is TRBJ1-5, the V gene TRBV6-2 or TRBV6-3, with 7 positions matching TRBD1. There are 15 residues in the CDR3. Losses at the gene ends were 0 bases for V and 6 bases for J; bases not matched to a gene: 5. Germline CDR1 reads MNHEY; CDR2 reads SVGEGT. CDR3 protein: CASSYSAGGVQPQHF. CDR3 coding DNA: TGTGCCAGCAGTTACTCAGCAGGGGGTGTTCAGCCCCAGCATTTT.

V gene TRBV4-1 combines with J gene TRBJ1-3; D gene unclear. The CDR3 runs to 12 residues. The germline V and J ends were trimmed by 8 bases and 4 bases, with 9 bases remaining between them. Per the germline V gene, CDR1 is MGHRA and CDR2 is YSYEKL. CDR3 sequence (DNA): TGCGCCAGCGGGTCGACAGGAAACACCATATATTTT. It specifies CASGSTGNTIYF.

V and J are TRBV21-1 and TRBJ1-5. TRBV21-1 is a documented pseudogene. The length of the CDR3 is 17 residues. The CDR3 sequence is CASSKPATDPSNQPQHF. In DNA form, the CDR3 reads TGTGCCAGCAGCAAACCTGCGACTGACCCCAGCAATCAGCCCCAGCATTTT.

In regard to this clone: The same CDR3 also results from other DNA sequences found in this sample. V usage is TRBV18 and J usage is TRBJ2-2; TRBD2 is a possible D gene (5 bases). CDR1 KGHSH and CDR2 LQKENI come from the germline V gene. Trimming took off 0 bases at V and 4 bases at J, with 6 bases between the two ends. There are 14 residues in the CDR3. The CDR3 loop reads CASSPPAGTGELFF. DNA of the CDR3: TGTGCCAGCTCACCACCGGCGGGCACCGGGGAGCTGTTTTTT.

The chain joins TRBV27 to TRBJ2-7, with 10 bases lining up with TRBD1. Germline lookup yields CDR1 MNHEY and CDR2 SMNVEV (reference sequence). With V trimmed by 3 bases and J by 3 bases, 2 bases remained unmatched. CDR3 length: 14 residues. The CDR3 region is CASSFWDRGYEQYF. The CDR3 DNA reads as TGTGCCAGCAGTTTTTGGGACAGGGGCTACGAGCAGTACTTC.

The rearrangement joins TRBV9 to TRBJ1-2; TRBD1 matches 10 bases. With 6 bases clipped from V and 5 bases from J, the junction kept 4 bases outside the gene matches. The CDR3 runs 13 residues. Germline CDR1 SGDLS, CDR2 YYNGEE. CDR3 region: CASTVDRGYGYTF. The CDR3 coding sequence is TGTGCCAGCACGGTGGACAGGGGGTATGGCTACACCTTC. Filled out from reference TRBV9 and TRBJ1-2, the complete variable domain reads DSGVTQTPKHLITATGQRVTLRCSPRSGDLSVYWYQQSLDQGLQFLIQYYNGEERAKGNILERFSAQQFPDLHSELNLSSLELGDSALYFCASTVDRGYGYTFGSGTRLTVV.

V gene TRBV6-5 combines with J gene TRBJ1-2, with 12 positions matching TRBD1. Germline trimming cut 6 bases from V and 8 bases from J; bases unmatched to any gene: 10. In germline, CDR1 is MNHEY, CDR2 SVGAGI. The length of the CDR3 is 15 residues. The chain's CDR3 is CASSPGTGGWEGYTF. The CDR3 region has the DNA TGTGCCAGCAGCCCCGGGACAGGGGGCTGGGAAGGCTACACCTTC.

V gene TRBV19 combines with J gene TRBJ2-7; D is perhaps TRBD1 (6 bases). The germline V and J ends were trimmed by 5 bases and 7 bases, with 15 bases remaining between them. Germline CDR1 LNHDA, CDR2 SQIVND (reference sequence). This CDR3 is built from 13 residues. DNA of the CDR3: TGTGCCAGTAGTCCTTGGACAGCGAGGGAGCAGTACTTC. Residues: CASSPWTAREQYF.

This sequence joins TRBV27 and TRBJ1-1, with 8 bases aligning to TRBD1. Germline-derived CDR1 and CDR2 are MNHEY and SMNVEV (reference sequence). CDR3 length equals 14 residues. V dropped 2 bases and J dropped 6; count of bases not matched to a gene: 5. CDR3 in DNA: TGTGCCAGCAGTTTACGGACAGGGAGCGCTGAAGCTTTCTTT. Its translation: CASSLRTGSAEAFF.

The chain links TRBV10-3 to TRBJ2-1; 8 nucleotides align to TRBD2. This CDR3 comprises 14 residues. With 8 bases clipped from V and 1 base from J, the junction kept 4 bases outside the gene matches. Germline V lookup: CDR1 ENHRY, CDR2 SYGVKD. The CDR3 nucleotides read TGTGCCATCGACCCGGGGGGGTCCTACAATGAGCAGTTCTTC. Protein sequence: CAIDPGGSYNEQFF.

This rearrangement joins TRBV27 to TRBJ2-7; D unclear. Germline V gene lookup returns CDR1 MNHEY and CDR2 SMNVEV (reference sequence). This CDR3 has 15 amino acids. The germline V and J ends were trimmed by 1 base and 5 bases, with 15 bases remaining between them. The CDR3 sequence: CASSLFPAQTNEQYF. The CDR3 DNA reads TGTGCCAGCAGTTTATTCCCGGCTCAGACAAACGAGCAGTACTTC.

This chain links TRBV28 with TRBJ1-1, with 9 bases lining up with TRBD1. The CDR3 covers 16 residues. V gave up 5 bases and J gave up 3 bases; unmatched junction bases: 10. The germline gives CDR1 MDHEN, CDR2 SYDVKM. The chain's CDR3 is CASSLPDRGRDTEAFF. The CDR3 DNA is TGTGCCAGCAGTCTACCGGACAGGGGTCGTGACACTGAAGCTTTCTTT. Supplemented by reference TRBV28 and TRBJ1-1, the full variable domain reads DVKVTQSSRYLVKRTGEKVFLECVQDMDHENMFWYRQDPGLGLRLIYFSYDVKMKEKGDIPEGYSVSREKKERFSLILESASTNQTSMYLCASSLPDRGRDTEAFFGQGTRLTVV.

The rearrangement links TRBV9 to TRBJ2-1; 7 bases are a match to TRBD1. The J segment lost 3 bases and the V segment lost 2 bases, leaving 5 bases of the junction unmatched. There are 15 residues in the CDR3. The germline CDR1 and CDR2 sequences are SGDLS and YYNGEE. The CDR3 DNA reads TGTGCCAGCAGCGTCGTGGGACAGAGCTACAATGAGCAGTTCTTC. It specifies CASSVVGQSYNEQFF. Together with reference TRBV9 and TRBJ2-1, the CDR3 gives the full variable domain: DSGVTQTPKHLITATGQRVTLRCSPRSGDLSVYWYQQSLDQGLQFLIQYYNGEERAKGNILERFSAQQFPDLHSELNLSSLELGDSALYFCASSVVGQSYNEQFFGPGTRLTVL.

This clone was found once. The V gene is TRBV7-3, the J gene TRBJ2-3; maybe TRBD2 (6 bases). Germline CDR1 and CDR2: SGHTA and FQGTGA. This CDR3 comprises 16 residues. Deletions cut 2 bases from V and 0 bases from J, with 12 bases between. The CDR3 loop is CASSLQPSGSTDTQYF. The CDR3 DNA reads TGTGCCAGCAGCTTACAGCCAAGCGGGAGCACAGATACGCAGTATTTT. The variable domain in full, with the rest retrieved from reference TRBV7-3 and TRBJ2-3, is GAGVSQTPSNKVTEKGKYVELRCDPISGHTALYWYRQSLGQGPEFLIYFQGTGAADDSGLPNDRFFAVRPEGSVSTLKIQRTERGDSAVYLCASSLQPSGSTDTQYFGPGTRLTVL.

The chain carries TRBV5-1 and TRBJ2-7, with 9 bases lining up with TRBD1. This CDR3 is built from 14 residues. V shed 4 bases, J shed 5 bases, and the junction held 7 bases outside the gene matches. The germline V gene has CDR1 SGHRS and CDR2 YFSETQ. CDR3 nucleotide sequence: TGCGCCAGCAGCGCCCGGGACAGGGTCCACGAGCAGTACTTC. Translated: CASSARDRVHEQYF.

The rearrangement links TRBV5-4 to TRBJ1-1; no definite D call. The CDR3 runs to 13 residues. Germline lookup yields CDR1 SGHNT and CDR2 YYREEE (reference sequence). V was shortened by 1 base and J by 5 bases, with 9 bases between the two germline ends. CDR3 bases: TGTGCCAGCAGCTTGCGTTCTCTTACTGAAGCTTTCTTT. It codes for CASSLRSLTEAFF. The full variable domain, rest sourced from reference TRBV5-4 and TRBJ1-1, is ETGVTQSPTHLIKTRGQQVTLRCSSQSGHNTVSWYQQALGQGPQFIFQYYREEENGRGNFPPRFSGLQFPNYSSELNVNALELDDSALYLCASSLRSLTEAFFGQGTRLTVV.

The gene calls are TRBV5-4 and TRBJ2-1, with 12 bases that match TRBD2. J gave up 4 bases and V 3 bases, and 5 bases lay outside the gene matches. CDR1 is SGHNT and CDR2 is YYREEE in the germline V gene (reference sequence). The CDR3 loop spans 16 amino acids. This chain's CDR3 is CASSSRTSGEYNEQFF. The DNA for the CDR3 is TGTGCCAGCAGCTCCCGGACTAGCGGGGAATACAATGAGCAGTTCTTC.

The chain joins TRBV5-1 to TRBJ1-1; tentatively, D is TRBD1 (6 bases). This CDR3 has 14 amino acids. The germline V gene encodes CDR1 SGHRS and CDR2 YFSETQ. V dropped 2 bases and J dropped 1 base, with 9 bases sitting between them. CDR3 protein: CASSLQGRNTEAFF. CDR3 nucleotides: TGCGCCAGCAGCTTACAGGGTCGGAACACTGAAGCTTTCTTT.

This clone has more than one count but fewer than ten. This chain links TRBV5-4 with TRBJ1-2; tentative D call: TRBD1 (6 bases). Trimming took off 10 bases at V and 2 bases at J, with 12 bases between the two ends. In germline, CDR1 is SGHNT, CDR2 YYREEE (reference sequence). The CDR3 contains 12 residues. In nucleotides, the CDR3 is TGTGCCTCCGGGACACAAAACTATGGCTACACCTTC. Protein sequence: CASGTQNYGYTF.

V usage is TRBV2 and J usage is TRBJ2-7; a weak D match, TRBD2 (5 bases). V shed 1 base and J shed 2 bases, with 15 bases lying between them. Per the germline V gene, CDR1 is SNHLY and CDR2 is FYNNEI. This CDR3 has 16 amino acids. Here the CDR3 reads CASSEGGSGSPYEQYF. The CDR3 DNA sequence: TGTGCCAGCAGTGAAGGAGGGTCCGGCAGTCCCTACGAGCAGTACTTC.

The chain combines TRBV19 with TRBJ2-1; 8 nucleotides match TRBD2. There are 13 residues in the CDR3. CDR1 is LNHDA and CDR2 is SQIVND in the germline V gene (reference sequence). Trimming removed 3 bases from V and 12 bases from J; junction bases left unmatched: 7. The CDR3 DNA reads TGTGCCAGTAGTATGGAACGGGGGGGCGTGCAGTTCTTC. It translates to CASSMERGGVQFF.

The CDR3 coding sequence is TGTGCCAGCAGCCCGAGGACTAGCGGGATGCTAGCCAAAAACATTCAGTACTTC. Amino acids: CASSPRTSGMLAKNIQYF. V and J are TRBV11-2 and TRBJ2-4, with 12 bases fitting TRBD2. V trimming: 5 bases; J trimming: 0 bases; junction bases outside the gene matches: 8. Germline V CDR1 and CDR2: SGHAT, FQNNGV. The CDR3 covers 18 residues.

This chain joins TRBV27 and TRBJ2-5; 12 bases align to TRBD2. The junction had 7 bases not matched to a gene; V was cut back by 1 base and J by 1 base. Per germline, CDR1 MNHEY and CDR2 SMNVEV (reference sequence). The CDR3 loop spans 18 amino acids. CDR3 residues: CASSLWGPSGGAQETQYF. In DNA form, the CDR3 reads TGTGCCAGCAGTTTATGGGGTCCTAGCGGGGGGGCCCAAGAGACCCAGTACTTC.

The rearrangement links TRBV28 to TRBJ2-7; D is perhaps TRBD1 (6 bases). There are 19 residues in the CDR3. Per the germline V gene, CDR1 is MDHEN and CDR2 is SYDVKM. Deletions cut 7 bases from V and 0 bases from J, with 28 bases between. In DNA form, the CDR3 reads TGTGCCAGCAAGGGCTTGACAGGAACATCATCCTTTGCCTCCTACGAGCAGTACTTC. Translating it yields CASKGLTGTSSFASYEQYF.

V usage is TRBV7-9 and J usage is TRBJ2-5; 8 nucleotides align to TRBD1. The CDR3 runs 15 residues. CDR1 and CDR2 (germline): SEHNR, FQNEAQ (reference sequence). J was trimmed by 5 bases and V by 5 bases; bases with no gene match: 10. CDR3 DNA: TGTGCCAGCAGCAGAACAGGACAGGGCCGCGAGACCCAGTACTTC. It is translated as CASSRTGQGRETQYF.

This chain uses TRBV6-5 with TRBJ2-2; 7 nucleotides align to TRBD1. Germline trimming cut 6 bases from V and 4 bases from J; bases unmatched to any gene: 5. The CDR3 consists of 14 residues. From germline, CDR1 is MNHEY and CDR2 SVGAGI. Here the CDR3 reads CASSATGITGELFF. The CDR3 DNA follows: TGTGCCAGCAGCGCGACAGGGATCACCGGGGAGCTGTTTTTT.